This T cell receptor (beta chain) was obtained from a study of vaccination effects on CD4 cells after COVID-19. Study-wide findings and caveats: Marked clonal contraction was seen late after vaccination (in both infection- and vaccine-induced clones).

Before any sequencing was done, the ViraFEST assay used viral peptide pools to expand antigen-specific CD4+ T cells. Researchers isolated CD4+ T cells once less than 13 days of culture had elapsed. Nobody among the vaccine recipients had prior SARS-CoV-2 infection (nucleocapsid antibodies were negative). Peptides at about 10 ug/ml and IL-2 at around 9.3 IU/ml were added to some 2 million PBMC per well. Cultures had half their medium replaced with IL-2 medium on days 3 and 7. Trimming pared 5 bases from V and 0 bases from J, leaving 9 bases between. The germline gives CDR1 MNHEY, CDR2 SVGAGI. This CDR3 has 14 residues. Method: immunoSEQ multiplex PCR; TCRdb's copy keeps in-frame clones and lacks some. The sample lists tens of thousands of clones; 60% to 85% were seen once. As for this clone: As yet, its antigen is unknown.

The sample here was CD4+ T cells from PBMCs cultured with SARS-CoV-2 spike peptides, taken before COVID-19 vaccination. J is TRBJ2-3 and V is TRBV6-5; maybe TRBD2 (5 bases). This TCR was sampled from a human donor who received a COVID-19 vaccine. In DNA, the CDR3 is TGTGCCAGCAGTATAGGGAGCAGCACAGATACGCAGTATTTT. Its protein is CASSIGSSTDTQYF.